A single sample gave rise to the 32 T cell receptor beta chains below, sequenced in a study of cytomegalovirus exposure and HLA in healthy donors. Primers: 60 Vbeta forward and 13 Jbeta reverse. Sequencing was performed with immunoSEQ multiplex PCR; in TCRdb, only in-frame clones are kept and a portion is missing. In the table there are approximately 100,000 clones, roughly 85% of which are singletons. Sample: PBMCs. The source is a man aged 40-49 years in good health and CMV-seropositive.

The chain joins TRBV11-3 to TRBJ1-3; D unresolved. With 1 base removed from V and 0 bases from J, the gap between germline ends came to 13 bases. Germline-derived CDR1 and CDR2 are SGHNT and YENEEA. The CDR3 is made up of 17 amino acids. CDR3 DNA: TGTGCCAGCAGCTTAGTAGGTACAGCAAGCTCTGGAAACACCATATATTTT. Its translation is CASSLVGTASSGNTIYF.

The chain carries TRBV6-4 and TRBJ2-1, with D perhaps matching TRBD2 (5 bases). This CDR3 spans 19 amino acids. Germline values: CDR1 MRHNA, CDR2 SNTAGT. V lost 0 bases, J lost 0 bases, and 18 bases lay in between. The CDR3: CASSDSPLVGDSSYNEQFF. In DNA form, the CDR3 reads TGTGCCAGCAGTGACTCCCCACTTGTCGGGGATAGCTCCTACAATGAGCAGTTCTTC.

In nucleotides, the CDR3 is TGTGCCAGCAGTTCCCATGACAGGGACGATGAGCAGTTCTTC. Protein sequence: CASSSHDRDDEQFF. The rearrangement joins TRBV6-6 to TRBJ2-1; 7 bases are a match to TRBD1. This CDR3 has 14 residues. From germline, CDR1 is MNHNY and CDR2 SVGAGI (reference sequence). V trimming: 4 bases; J trimming: 8 bases; junction bases outside the gene matches: 8.

The chain recombines TRBV15 with TRBJ2-1; possibly TRBD2 for D (5 bases). Germline assignment: CDR1 LNHNV and CDR2 YYDKDF (reference sequence). Trimming removed 3 bases from V and 5 bases from J, with 14 bases in between. The CDR3 spans 15 residues. This CDR3 is CATSRKRDWDNEQFF. The CDR3 DNA sequence: TGTGCCACCAGCAGGAAACGGGATTGGGACAATGAGCAGTTCTTC.

The rearrangement uses TRBV6-5 and TRBJ1-6, with D unresolved. Germline V gene sequence: CDR1 MNHEY, CDR2 SVGAGI. This CDR3 has 14 residues. Trimming stripped 2 bases from V and 7 bases from J, with 9 bases between. The CDR3 DNA sequence: TGTGCCAGCAGTTACACGGGATCGAATTCACCCCTCCACTTT. It codes for CASSYTGSNSPLHF.

This clone was observed a handful of times. The genes are TRBV5-4 and TRBJ2-7, with TRBD1 matching over 10 bases. The CDR3 runs 15 residues. The V gene's germline CDR1 is SGHNT and CDR2 YYREEE (reference sequence). J was trimmed by 5 bases and V by 1 base; bases with no gene match: 6. The CDR3 DNA sequence: TGTGCCAGCAGCTTGCAGGACAGGGGGTCTAACGAGCAGTACTTC. Its protein is CASSLQDRGSNEQYF.

As for this clone: A read error may produce the germline difference seen at one junction end. The gene calls are TRBV7-8 and TRBJ1-5; D ambiguous. CDR3 length: 16 residues. In germline, CDR1 is SGHVS, CDR2 FQNEAQ. Written as DNA, the CDR3 is TGTGCCAGCAGCTTAGTTCCGGGTTCGGAGGTTGAGGGTCCATCCTTT. Protein: CASSLVPGSEVEGPSF.

This chain connects TRBV10-3 to TRBJ2-3; 9 nucleotides align to TRBD2. J was trimmed by 2 bases and V by 4 bases; bases with no gene match: 7. From germline, CDR1 is ENHRY and CDR2 SYGVKD. This CDR3 contains 16 residues. The DNA for the CDR3 is TGTGCCATCAGTGTTGGTAGCGGGGGACCCACAGATACGCAGTATTTT. It encodes CAISVGSGGPTDTQYF.

The chain combines TRBV27 with TRBJ2-7; 9 bases line up with TRBD2. Germline V gene sequence: CDR1 MNHEY, CDR2 SMNVEV (reference sequence). This CDR3 spans 16 amino acids. With 2 bases clipped from V and 2 bases from J, the junction kept 7 bases outside the gene matches. For the CDR3, the DNA is TGTGCCAGCAGTTTAGCACAGACTAGCGGAACCTACGAGCAGTACTTC. This encodes CASSLAQTSGTYEQYF.

This chain uses TRBV11-2 with TRBJ2-2; TRBD2 agrees at 9 bases. Germline V lookup: CDR1 SGHAT, CDR2 FQNNGV. The CDR3 is 15 amino acids. Trimming took 4 bases from V and 1 from J; bases not matched to a gene: 1. CDR3 in amino acids: CASSYSGGNTGELFF. The CDR3 bases are TGTGCCAGCAGCTATAGCGGGGGGAACACCGGGGAGCTGTTTTTT.

The V call is TRBV6-6, the J call TRBJ2-7, with 8 bases lining up with TRBD2. The CDR3 is made up of 15 amino acids. Per germline, CDR1 MNHNY and CDR2 SVGAGI (reference sequence). Trimming at V came to 0 bases and at J to 7 bases, leaving 8 bases not matched to a gene. CDR3 in amino acids: CASSYSNGGAGEQYF. The CDR3 DNA sequence: TGTGCCAGCAGTTACTCTAACGGGGGGGCGGGAGAGCAGTACTTC.

The genes are TRBV15 and TRBJ1-5; D remains ambiguous. This CDR3 region has 15 residues. Germline V gives CDR1 LNHNV, CDR2 YYDKDF (reference sequence). V lost 6 bases to trimming and J lost 3 bases, with 15 bases between them. CDR3 in DNA: TGTGCCACCAGAGAAGGAGGAGGAGCCAATCAGCCCCAGCATTTT. This gives the protein CATREGGGANQPQHF.

V usage is TRBV7-2 and J usage is TRBJ1-6; 7 bases align to TRBD1. Losses at the gene ends were 5 bases for V and 14 bases for J; bases not matched to a gene: 6. Germline V gives CDR1 SGHTA, CDR2 FQGNSA. The CDR3 spans 12 residues. CDR3 loop: CASSRDSISLHF. The DNA for the CDR3 is TGTGCCAGCAGCCGGGACAGCATTTCCCTCCACTTT.

The J gene is TRBJ2-7, the V gene TRBV29-1, with D perhaps TRBD1 (6 bases). This CDR3 spans 11 amino acids. From germline, CDR1 is SQVTM and CDR2 ANQGSEA. V lost 7 bases and J 4 bases, leaving 11 bases between the germline ends. CDR3 region: CSAGTPYEQYF. The DNA for the CDR3 is TGCAGCGCTGGGACACCTTACGAGCAGTACTTC.

The chain is built from TRBV28 and TRBJ2-3; TRBD2 matches 14 bases. Trimming cost V 3 bases and J 2 bases; bases outside gene matches: 4. Germline CDR1 reads MDHEN; CDR2 reads SYDVKM. The CDR3 contains 17 residues. The CDR3 loop reads CASSFPGLAGDTDTQYF. For the CDR3, the DNA is TGTGCCAGCAGTTTTCCGGGACTAGCGGGGGACACAGATACGCAGTATTTT.

This clone has only one observation. The chain links TRBV27 to TRBJ1-2; TRBD1 matches 8 bases. The length of the CDR3 is 13 residues. J lost 3 bases, V lost 5 bases, and 2 bases had no gene match. Per germline, CDR1 MNHEY and CDR2 SMNVEV (reference sequence). CDR3 bases: TGTGCCAGCAGTAGGGACAGGTACTATGGCTACACCTTC. It is translated as CASSRDRYYGYTF.

The V gene is TRBV5-1, the J gene TRBJ1-2, with D hard to call. Trimming removed 2 bases at V and 6 bases at J, with 14 bases between. The CDR3 sequence is 14 residues long. Germline values: CDR1 SGHRS, CDR2 YFSETQ. This CDR3 reads CASSFGSKIDGYTF. For the CDR3, the DNA is TGCGCCAGCAGCTTTGGGAGTAAAATCGATGGCTACACCTTC. Full variable domain (rest looked up from reference TRBV5-1 and TRBJ1-2): KAGVTQTPRYLIKTRGQQVTLSCSPISGHRSVSWYQQTPGQGLQFLFEYFSETQRNKGNFPGRFSGRQFSNSRSEMNVSTLELGDSALYLCASSFGSKIDGYTFGSGTRLTVV.

The chain couples TRBV5-1 to TRBJ1-1; 7 bases line up with TRBD1. This CDR3 is 15 amino acids long. CDR1 SGHRS and CDR2 YFSETQ come from the germline V gene. V lost 3 bases, J lost 0 bases, and 5 bases stayed unmatched. Written as DNA, the CDR3 is TGCGCCAGCAGCTCGGGACAGTTCATGAACACTGAAGCTTTCTTT. Translating gives CASSSGQFMNTEAFF.

This clone has just a few counts. The chain has TRBV10-2 and TRBJ1-6; D uncertain. V gave up 1 base and J gave up 10 bases, with 14 bases separating them. Per germline, CDR1 WSHSY and CDR2 SAAADI. This CDR3 has 15 residues. The DNA of the CDR3 is TGCGCCAGCAGTGAGTTGGGCGGGCGGAACTCACCCCTCCACTTT. Translation gives CASSELGGRNSPLHF.

V and J are TRBV19 and TRBJ2-3; perhaps TRBD2 as D (5 bases). This CDR3 is 14 amino acids long. The V and J ends lost 6 bases and 1 base respectively, with 11 bases between them. Per the germline V gene, CDR1 is LNHDA and CDR2 is SQIVND (reference sequence). CDR3 residues: CASSDGERTDTQYF. In DNA, the CDR3 is TGTGCCAGTAGCGACGGGGAGCGCACAGATACGCAGTATTTT.

J is TRBJ1-6 and V is TRBV6-6; possible D gene TRBD1, 5 bases. Germline CDR1 MNHNY, CDR2 SVGAGI (reference sequence). V was clipped by 6 bases and J by 11 bases, with 17 bases between them. This CDR3 region has 14 residues. The CDR3: CASRSGPGGTPLHF. CDR3 nucleotides: TGTGCCAGCAGATCCGGGCCCGGGGGTACACCCCTCCACTTT.

The chain carries TRBV6-1 and TRBJ2-5; TRBD2 aligns across 12 bases. The J call may be in error: the DNA end matches TRBJ2-7 better. This CDR3 contains 17 residues. Germline V lookup: CDR1 MNHNS, CDR2 SASEGT. The CDR3 reads CASSERTSGMFSYEQYF. CDR3 bases: TGTGCCAGCAGTGAAAGGACTAGCGGGATGTTCTCCTACGAGCAGTACTTC.

The rearrangement joins TRBV25-1 to TRBJ2-7; D ambiguous. Germline assignment: CDR1 MGHDK and CDR2 SYGVNS. The CDR3 covers 12 residues. With 7 bases removed from V and 4 bases from J, the gap between germline ends came to 11 bases. The CDR3 region is CASTALNYEQYF. The DNA for the CDR3 is TGTGCCAGCACCGCGCTAAATTACGAGCAGTACTTC.

V gene TRBV6-1 combines with J gene TRBJ1-4; tentative D call: TRBD1 (6 bases). The CDR3 spans 15 residues. Germline CDR1 is MNHNS and CDR2 is SASEGT. V was shortened by 5 bases and J by 7 bases, with 17 bases between the two germline ends. The CDR3: CASSQQQGGAEKLFF. The DNA for the CDR3 is TGTGCCAGCAGTCAACAACAGGGCGGTGCTGAAAAACTGTTTTTT.

The J gene is TRBJ2-3, the V gene TRBV4-2; D is possibly TRBD1 (5 bases). The V gene's germline CDR1 is LGHNA and CDR2 YNFKEQ. The V end was cut by 4 bases, the J end by 0 bases, with 8 bases between. The CDR3 sequence is 14 residues long. CDR3: CASSPDSSTDTQYF. The CDR3 nucleotides are TGTGCCAGCAGCCCAGACAGTAGCACAGATACGCAGTATTTT.

This clone was seen just once. V usage is TRBV28 and J usage is TRBJ2-7; a possible D gene is TRBD2 (6 bases). V shed 5 bases and J shed 2 bases, with 16 bases lying between them. The CDR3 runs to 15 residues. Germline CDR1 MDHEN, CDR2 SYDVKM. CDR3 DNA sequence: TGTGCCAGCAGTCCCCGCGGGGCGGGGACCTACGAGCAGTACTTC. Residues: CASSPRGAGTYEQYF.

The CDR3 protein is CASSYSGETLNQPQHF. The CDR3 DNA is TGTGCCAGCAGTTACTCGGGCGAGACCCTAAATCAGCCCCAGCATTTT. This chain connects TRBV6-6 to TRBJ1-5; D is unresolved. CDR1 is MNHNY and CDR2 is SVGAGI in the germline V gene (reference sequence). The ends were cut back, 0 bases at V and 4 bases at J, with 13 bases in the middle. The CDR3 covers 16 residues.

A word on this clone: Other DNA sequences from this sample encode an identical CDR3 as well. The chain uses TRBV6-1 and TRBJ2-7, with 9 positions matching TRBD1. The CDR3 is 18 amino acids. V shed 0 bases, J shed 0 bases, and the junction held 9 bases outside the gene matches. From germline, CDR1 is MNHNS and CDR2 SASEGT. CDR3 sequence: CASSEALLGTGSSYEQYF. For the CDR3, the DNA is TGTGCCAGCAGTGAAGCGCTTCTGGGGACAGGGAGCTCCTACGAGCAGTACTTC.

J is TRBJ2-5 and V is TRBV10-2; D ambiguous. The tail of the sequence fits TRBJ2-7 better, so the J call may be wrong. Germline V gives CDR1 WSHSY, CDR2 SAAADI. This CDR3 is 13 amino acids long. The CDR3 sequence: CASSDALMYEQYF. The CDR3 nucleotides are TGCGCCAGCAGTGATGCGTTAATGTACGAGCAGTACTTC.

The chain is built from TRBV11-3 and TRBJ1-2; the D is unclear. The CDR3 is made up of 16 amino acids. V lost 5 bases, J lost 8 bases, and 24 bases lay in between. Germline CDR1 reads SGHNT; CDR2 reads YENEEA. The CDR3 DNA reads TGTGCCAGCAGCCTTAGGGCCTCCAGCGGGGAGAGAGGCTACACCTTC. It is translated as CASSLRASSGERGYTF.

The chain couples TRBV28 to TRBJ1-5; D is possibly TRBD1 (5 bases). Germline loops: CDR1 MDHEN, CDR2 SYDVKM. Trimming removed 5 bases at V and 2 bases at J, with 16 bases between. CDR3 length: 16 amino acids. The DNA for the CDR3 is TGTGCCAGCAGTCTTTCAGGTCCGGGGGGCAATCAGCCCCAGCATTTT. Its translation is CASSLSGPGGNQPQHF.

This clone showed up just a few times. The V gene is TRBV21-1, the J gene TRBJ1-2. TRBV21-1 is deemed a pseudogene. The CDR3 has 14 amino acids. The CDR3 nucleotides are TGTGCCAGCAGCAAAAGGGCAAGGGAGAGCGGCTACACCTTC. This gives the protein CASSKRARESGYTF.